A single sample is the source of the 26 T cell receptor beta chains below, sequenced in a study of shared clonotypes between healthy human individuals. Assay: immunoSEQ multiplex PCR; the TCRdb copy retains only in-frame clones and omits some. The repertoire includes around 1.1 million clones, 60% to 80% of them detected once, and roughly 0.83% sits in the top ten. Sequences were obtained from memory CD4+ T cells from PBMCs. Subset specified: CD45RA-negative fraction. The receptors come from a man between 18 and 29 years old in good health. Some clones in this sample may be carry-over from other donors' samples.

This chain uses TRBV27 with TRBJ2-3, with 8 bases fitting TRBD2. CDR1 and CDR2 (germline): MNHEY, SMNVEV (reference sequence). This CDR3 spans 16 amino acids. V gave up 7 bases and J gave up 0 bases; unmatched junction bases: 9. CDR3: CASIDRAGVSTDTQYF. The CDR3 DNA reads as TGTGCCAGCATCGATCGAGCGGGAGTGAGCACAGATACGCAGTATTTT.

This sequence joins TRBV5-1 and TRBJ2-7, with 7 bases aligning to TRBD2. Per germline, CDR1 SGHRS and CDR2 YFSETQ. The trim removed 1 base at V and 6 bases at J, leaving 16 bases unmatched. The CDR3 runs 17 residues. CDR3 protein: CASSLKRTGGPPREQYF. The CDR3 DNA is TGCGCCAGCAGCTTGAAACGGACGGGAGGCCCCCCTCGCGAGCAGTACTTC.

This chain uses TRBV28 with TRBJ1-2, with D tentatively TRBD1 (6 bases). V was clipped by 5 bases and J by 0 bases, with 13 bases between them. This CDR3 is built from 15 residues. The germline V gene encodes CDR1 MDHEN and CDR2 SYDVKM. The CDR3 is CASSTPGQPNYGYTF. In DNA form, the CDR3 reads TGTGCCAGCAGTACCCCCGGACAGCCTAACTATGGCTACACCTTC.

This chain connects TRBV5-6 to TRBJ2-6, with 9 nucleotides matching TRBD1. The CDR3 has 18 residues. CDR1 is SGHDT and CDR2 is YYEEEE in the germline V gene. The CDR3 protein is CMSYGSGQGPSGANVLTF. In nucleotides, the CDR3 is TGTATGTCATACGGTTCGGGACAGGGACCCTCTGGGGCCAACGTCCTGACTTTC.

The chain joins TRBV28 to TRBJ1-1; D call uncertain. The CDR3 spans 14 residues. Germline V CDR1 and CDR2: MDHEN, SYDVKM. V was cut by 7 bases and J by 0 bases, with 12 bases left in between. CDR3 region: CASKVTVMNTEAFF. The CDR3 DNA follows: TGTGCCAGCAAGGTGACCGTAATGAACACTGAAGCTTTCTTT.

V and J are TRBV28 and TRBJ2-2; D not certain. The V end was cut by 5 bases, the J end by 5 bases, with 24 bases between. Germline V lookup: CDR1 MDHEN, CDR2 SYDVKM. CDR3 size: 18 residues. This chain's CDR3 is CASSEGRALILGTGELFF. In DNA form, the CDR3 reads TGTGCCAGCAGTGAAGGACGGGCCCTGATCCTGGGGACCGGGGAGCTGTTTTTT.

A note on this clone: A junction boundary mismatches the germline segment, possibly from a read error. CDR3 in DNA: TGTGCCAGCAGTTTAAAGCCCGGGGGAGGTCCCCAATTC. Protein: CASSLKPGGGPQF. The rearrangement links TRBV27 to TRBJ1-2; D possibly corresponds to TRBD1 (5 bases). This CDR3 has 13 amino acids. In germline, CDR1 is MNHEY, CDR2 SMNVEV (reference sequence).

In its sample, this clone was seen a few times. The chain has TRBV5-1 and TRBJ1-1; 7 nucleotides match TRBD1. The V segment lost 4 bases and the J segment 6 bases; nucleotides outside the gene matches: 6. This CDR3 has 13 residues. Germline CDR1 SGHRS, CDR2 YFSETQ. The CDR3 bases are TGCGCCAGCAGCGTGGGGACAGTGGCTGAAGCTTTCTTT. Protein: CASSVGTVAEAFF. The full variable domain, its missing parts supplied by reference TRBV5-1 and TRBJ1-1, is KAGVTQTPRYLIKTRGQQVTLSCSPISGHRSVSWYQQTPGQGLQFLFEYFSETQRNKGNFPGRFSGRQFSNSRSEMNVSTLELGDSALYLCASSVGTVAEAFFGQGTRLTVV.

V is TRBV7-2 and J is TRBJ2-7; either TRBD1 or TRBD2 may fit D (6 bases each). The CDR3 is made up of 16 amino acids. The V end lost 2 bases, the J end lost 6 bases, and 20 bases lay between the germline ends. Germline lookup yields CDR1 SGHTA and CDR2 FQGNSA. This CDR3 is CASSLSGAGTPVEQYF. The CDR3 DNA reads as TGTGCCAGCAGCTTATCGGGGGCAGGGACCCCAGTCGAGCAGTACTTC.

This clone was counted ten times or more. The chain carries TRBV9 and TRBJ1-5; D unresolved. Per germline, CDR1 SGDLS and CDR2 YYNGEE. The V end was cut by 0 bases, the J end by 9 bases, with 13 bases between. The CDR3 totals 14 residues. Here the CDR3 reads CASSVADGERPQHF. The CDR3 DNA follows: TGTGCCAGCAGCGTAGCGGACGGAGAGAGGCCCCAGCATTTT.

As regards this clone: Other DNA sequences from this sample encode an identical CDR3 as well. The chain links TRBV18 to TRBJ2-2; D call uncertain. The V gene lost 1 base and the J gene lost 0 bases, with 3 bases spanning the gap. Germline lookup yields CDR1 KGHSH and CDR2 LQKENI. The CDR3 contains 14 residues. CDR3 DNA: TGTGCCAGCTCACCACAGGCGAACACCGGGGAGCTGTTTTTT. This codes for CASSPQANTGELFF.

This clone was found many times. CDR3 in amino acids: CSVGWGSPTNNYGYTF. DNA for the CDR3: TGCAGCGTTGGGTGGGGTTCTCCCACAAATAACTATGGCTACACCTTC. The chain combines TRBV29-1 with TRBJ1-2; D remains unclear. CDR3 length equals 16 residues. Trimming took 4 bases from V and 1 from J, leaving 19 bases between them. Germline lookup yields CDR1 SQVTM and CDR2 ANQGSEA.

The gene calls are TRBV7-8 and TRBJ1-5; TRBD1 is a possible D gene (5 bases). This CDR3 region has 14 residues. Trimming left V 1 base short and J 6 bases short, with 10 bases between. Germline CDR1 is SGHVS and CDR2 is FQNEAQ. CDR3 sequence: CASSLEAGIQPQHF. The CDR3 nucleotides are TGTGCCAGCAGCTTAGAGGCAGGGATTCAGCCCCAGCATTTT. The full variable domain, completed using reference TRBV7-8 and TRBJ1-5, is GAGVSQSPRYKVAKRGQDVALRCDPISGHVSLFWYQQALGQGPEFLTYFQNEAQLDKSGLPSDRFFAERPEGSVSTLKIQRTQQEDSAVYLCASSLEAGIQPQHFGDGTRLSIL.

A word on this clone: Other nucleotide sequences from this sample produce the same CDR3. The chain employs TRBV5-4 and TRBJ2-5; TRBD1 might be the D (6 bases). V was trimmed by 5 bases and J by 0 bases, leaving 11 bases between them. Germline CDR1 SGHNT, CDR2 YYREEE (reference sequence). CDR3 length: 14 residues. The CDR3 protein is CASSLGTNQETQYF. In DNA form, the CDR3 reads TGTGCCAGCAGTCTCGGGACAAACCAAGAGACCCAGTACTTC.

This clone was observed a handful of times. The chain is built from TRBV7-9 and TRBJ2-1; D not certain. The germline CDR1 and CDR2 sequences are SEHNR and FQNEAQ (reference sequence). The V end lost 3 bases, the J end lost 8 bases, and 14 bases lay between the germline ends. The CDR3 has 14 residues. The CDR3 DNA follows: TGTGCCAGCAGCTTTTCAGAGGATCGGGATGAGCAGTTCTTC. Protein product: CASSFSEDRDEQFF. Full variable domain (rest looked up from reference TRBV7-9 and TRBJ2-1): DTGVSQNPRHKITKRGQNVTFRCDPISEHNRLYWYRQTLGQGPEFLTYFQNEAQLEKSRLLSDRFSAERPKGSFSTLEIQRTEQGDSAMYLCASSFSEDRDEQFFGPGTRLTVL.

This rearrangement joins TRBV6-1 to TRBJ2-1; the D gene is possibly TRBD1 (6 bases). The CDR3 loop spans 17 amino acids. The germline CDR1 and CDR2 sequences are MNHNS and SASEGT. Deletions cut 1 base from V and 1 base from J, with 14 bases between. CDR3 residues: CASSEGLGQGSYNEQFF. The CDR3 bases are TGTGCCAGCAGTGAAGGGCTTGGGCAGGGGTCCTACAATGAGCAGTTCTTC.

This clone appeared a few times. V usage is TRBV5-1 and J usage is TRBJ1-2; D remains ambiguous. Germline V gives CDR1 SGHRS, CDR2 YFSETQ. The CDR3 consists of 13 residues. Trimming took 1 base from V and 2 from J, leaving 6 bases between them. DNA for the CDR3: TGCGCCAGCAGCTTGACAGTGAACTATGGCTACACCTTC. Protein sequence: CASSLTVNYGYTF. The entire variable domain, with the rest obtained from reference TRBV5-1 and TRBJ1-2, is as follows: KAGVTQTPRYLIKTRGQQVTLSCSPISGHRSVSWYQQTPGQGLQFLFEYFSETQRNKGNFPGRFSGRQFSNSRSEMNVSTLELGDSALYLCASSLTVNYGYTFGSGTRLTVV.

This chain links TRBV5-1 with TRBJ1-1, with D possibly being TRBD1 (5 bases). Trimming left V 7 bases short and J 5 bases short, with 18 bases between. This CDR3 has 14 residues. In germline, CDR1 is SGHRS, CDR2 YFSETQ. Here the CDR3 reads CASDPETGGTEAFF. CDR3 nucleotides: TGCGCCAGCGATCCCGAGACGGGGGGGACTGAAGCTTTCTTT.

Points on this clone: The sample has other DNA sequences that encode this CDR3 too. CDR3 bases: TGCGCCAGCAGCTTGGGCCATGGGGGAACTGAAGCTTTCTTT. It yields the protein CASSLGHGGTEAFF. The chain uses TRBV5-1 and TRBJ1-1; D may be TRBD1 (5 bases). The CDR3 has 14 residues. Germline CDR1 SGHRS, CDR2 YFSETQ. V was shortened by 0 bases and J by 5 bases, with 11 bases between the two germline ends.

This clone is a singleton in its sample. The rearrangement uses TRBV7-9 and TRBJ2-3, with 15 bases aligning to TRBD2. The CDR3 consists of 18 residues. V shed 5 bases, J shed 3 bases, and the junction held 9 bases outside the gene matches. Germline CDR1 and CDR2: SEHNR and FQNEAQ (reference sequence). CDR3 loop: CASSGTSGRRGGTDTQYF. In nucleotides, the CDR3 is TGTGCCAGCAGCGGGACTAGCGGGAGGCGCGGAGGGACAGATACGCAGTATTTT.

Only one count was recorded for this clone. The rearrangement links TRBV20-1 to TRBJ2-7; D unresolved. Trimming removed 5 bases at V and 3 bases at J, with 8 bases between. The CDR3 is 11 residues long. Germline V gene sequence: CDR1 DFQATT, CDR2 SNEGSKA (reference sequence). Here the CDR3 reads CSAPGFYEQYF. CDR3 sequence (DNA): TGCAGTGCTCCGGGTTTCTACGAGCAGTACTTC.

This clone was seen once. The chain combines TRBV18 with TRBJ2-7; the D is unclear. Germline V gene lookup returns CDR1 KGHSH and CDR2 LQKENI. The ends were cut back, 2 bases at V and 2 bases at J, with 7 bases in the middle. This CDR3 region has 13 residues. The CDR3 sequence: CASSPSQAYEQYF. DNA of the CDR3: TGTGCCAGCTCACCATCCCAGGCCTACGAGCAGTACTTC.

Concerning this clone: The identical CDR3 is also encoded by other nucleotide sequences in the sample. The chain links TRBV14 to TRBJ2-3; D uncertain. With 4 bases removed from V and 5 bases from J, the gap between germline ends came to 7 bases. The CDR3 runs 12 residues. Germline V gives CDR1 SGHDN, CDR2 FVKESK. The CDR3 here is CASSLSRDTQYF. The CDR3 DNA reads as TGTGCCAGCAGCCTATCTAGAGATACGCAGTATTTT.

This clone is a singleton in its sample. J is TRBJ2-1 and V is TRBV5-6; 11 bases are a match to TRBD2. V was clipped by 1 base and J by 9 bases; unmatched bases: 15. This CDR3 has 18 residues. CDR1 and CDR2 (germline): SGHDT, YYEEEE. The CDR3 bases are TGTGCCAGCAGCTTGCTAGCGGGAGGTGCAAGTCGTAAGGCTGAGCAGTTCTTC. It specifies CASSLLAGGASRKAEQFF.

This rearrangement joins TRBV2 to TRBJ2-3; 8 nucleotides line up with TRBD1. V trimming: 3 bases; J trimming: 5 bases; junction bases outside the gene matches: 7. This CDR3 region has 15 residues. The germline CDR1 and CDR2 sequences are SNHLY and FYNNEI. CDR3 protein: CASSDWDRYKDTQYF. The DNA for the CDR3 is TGTGCCAGCAGTGACTGGGACAGGTATAAAGATACGCAGTATTTT.

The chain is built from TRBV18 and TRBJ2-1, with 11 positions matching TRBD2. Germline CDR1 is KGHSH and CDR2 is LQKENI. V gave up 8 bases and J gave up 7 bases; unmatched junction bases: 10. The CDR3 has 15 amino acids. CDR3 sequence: CASTPGTSGSNEQFF. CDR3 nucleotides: TGTGCCAGCACCCCCGGGACTAGCGGTTCAAATGAGCAGTTCTTC.